This TCR beta chain was identified during a study of cytomegalovirus exposure and HLA in healthy donors. About the research overall: Among 150 million to 200 million T cells, an earlier analysis found approximately 110 million unique TCR beta sequences.

Deletions cut 5 bases from V and 0 bases from J, with 14 bases between. Germline loops: CDR1 LNHDA, CDR2 SQIVND (reference sequence). The CDR3 is made up of 16 amino acids. Primers included in the PCR were 60 Vbeta and 13 Jbeta primers. Measured with immunoSEQ multiplex PCR; TCRdb has only the in-frame clones, and not every one. The sample shows approximately 200,000 clones, 70% to 75% of them seen only once. This TCR derives from a man younger than 40 in good health and CMV-seropositive. Material for sequencing was PBMCs. The chain carries TRBV19 and TRBJ2-1, with D maybe TRBD1 (6 bases). The CDR3 region is CASSAYRVGSYNEQFF. CDR3 nucleotides: TGTGCCAGTAGTGCCTACAGGGTCGGCTCCTACAATGAGCAGTTCTTC.